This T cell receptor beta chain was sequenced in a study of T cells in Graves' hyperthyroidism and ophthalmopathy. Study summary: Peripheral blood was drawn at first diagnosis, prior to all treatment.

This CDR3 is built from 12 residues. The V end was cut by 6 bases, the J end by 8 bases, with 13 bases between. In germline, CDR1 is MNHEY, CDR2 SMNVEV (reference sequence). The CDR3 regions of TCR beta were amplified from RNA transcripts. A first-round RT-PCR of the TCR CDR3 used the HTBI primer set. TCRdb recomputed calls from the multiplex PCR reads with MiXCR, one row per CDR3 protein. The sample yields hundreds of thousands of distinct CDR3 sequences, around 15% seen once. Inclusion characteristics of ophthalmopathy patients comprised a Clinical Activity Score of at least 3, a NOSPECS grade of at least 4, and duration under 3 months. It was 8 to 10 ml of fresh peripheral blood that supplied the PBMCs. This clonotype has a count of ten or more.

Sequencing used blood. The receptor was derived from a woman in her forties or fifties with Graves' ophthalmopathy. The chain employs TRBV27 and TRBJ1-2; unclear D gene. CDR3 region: CASRSLGRGYTF. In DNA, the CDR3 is TGTGCCAGCAGGTCTTTAGGTCGGGGCTACACCTTC.